Below, one T cell receptor beta chain is given with its context. Its antigen is currently unknown. The source of the sample is a study of cytomegalovirus exposure and HLA in healthy donors. Deletions cut 0 bases from V and 7 bases from J, with 11 bases between. Germline values: CDR1 SGHRS, CDR2 YFSETQ. The CDR3 has 13 amino acids. Whole-study results and caveats: Prediction of most subjects' HLA-A and HLA-B alleles by TCR beta sequences was reportedly accurate.

Primers: 60 Vbeta forward and 13 Jbeta reverse. Per the original methods: An analysis performed later counted roughly 79 million unique TCR beta chains (roughly 11 million of them shared). Here immunoSEQ multiplex PCR was the method, and the copy in TCRdb shows in-frame clones only, minus some. V and J calls and clone size come straight from that table; D and trimming were deduced from the DNA. The data hold some 160,000 clones, with more than 75% observed a single time. The sample taken for sequencing was PBMCs. This sequence joins TRBV5-1 and TRBJ2-7, with D possibly TRBD2 on 5 matching bases. The clonotype comes from a man aged 30 to 45 in good health and CMV-seropositive. The CDR3 protein is CASSLVGVGEQYF. In DNA form, the CDR3 reads TGCGCCAGCAGCTTGGTCGGGGTGGGGGAGCAGTACTTC.